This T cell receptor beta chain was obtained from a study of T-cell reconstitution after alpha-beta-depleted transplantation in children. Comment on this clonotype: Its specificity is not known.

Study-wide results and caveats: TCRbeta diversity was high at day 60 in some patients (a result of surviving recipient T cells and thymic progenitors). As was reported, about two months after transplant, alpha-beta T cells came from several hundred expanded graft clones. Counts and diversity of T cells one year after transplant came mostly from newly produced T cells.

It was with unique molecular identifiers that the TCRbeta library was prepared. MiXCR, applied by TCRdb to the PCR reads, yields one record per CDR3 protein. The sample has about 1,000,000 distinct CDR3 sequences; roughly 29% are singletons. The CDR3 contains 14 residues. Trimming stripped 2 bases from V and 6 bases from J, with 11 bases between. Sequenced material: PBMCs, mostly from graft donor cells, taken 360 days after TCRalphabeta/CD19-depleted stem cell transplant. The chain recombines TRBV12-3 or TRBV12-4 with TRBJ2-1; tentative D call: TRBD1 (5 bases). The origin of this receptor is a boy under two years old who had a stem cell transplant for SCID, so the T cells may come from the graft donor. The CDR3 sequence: CASSLNRPPNEQFF. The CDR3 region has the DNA TGTGCCAGCAGTTTAAACAGGCCCCCCAATGAGCAGTTCTTC.